The clone carrying this T cell receptor (beta chain) was counted many times. This sample stems from a study of metastatic and nonmetastatic thyroid tumors. Before thyroid surgery, none of the patients had received any treatment. In the authors' workflow: The study's classifier, a distant-metastasis tool for papillary thyroid cancer, was built using CDR3 differences across clinicopathological groups. TCRdb re-processed the PCR reads through MiXCR. V and J calls and clone size were set by TCRdb, not the authors. The data contain approximately 31,000 clones, 18% of them singletons. This CDR3 has 17 amino acids. Germline V gene lookup returns CDR1 SGHAT and CDR2 FQDESV (reference sequence). V dropped 3 bases and J dropped 1 base, with 15 bases sitting between them.

The gene calls are TRBV11-1 and TRBJ2-2; weak D call: TRBD2 (7 bases). The sample comprised blood. The TCR sequence derives from a female donor with papillary thyroid cancer or a benign thyroid nodule (not recorded which). Some clones in this sample may be carry-over from other donors' samples. CDR3 amino acids: CASSFPPGGMNTGELFF. CDR3 in DNA: TGTGCCAGCAGCTTCCCACCGGGGGGCATGAACACCGGGGAGCTGTTTTTT.